These T cell receptor beta chains were read from a single sample in a study of cytomegalovirus exposure and HLA in healthy donors. Only in-frame clones appear in the TCRdb table, and some are missing; sequencing was by immunoSEQ multiplex PCR. The table includes 240,000 or so clones, roughly 87% detected once. The material sequenced was PBMCs. Receptor source: a middle-aged woman in good health and CMV-seropositive. Both conserved end residues are part of each CDR3. Fields, in order: V gene, J gene, CDR3 protein.

TRBV19	TRBJ1-5	CASSPDRVQGQPQHF
TRBV11-3	TRBJ2-2	CASQRAGPPGGELFF
TRBV2	TRBJ1-1	CASSVEGRAEAFF
TRBV7-2	TRBJ1-2	CASSYRDRTYGYTF
TRBV27	TRBJ1-2	CASSLGQGIGYTF
TRBV5-5	TRBJ1-1	CASSISFKLPNTEAFF
TRBV11-2	TRBJ1-5	CASSLGLGGLNQPQHF
TRBV5-1	TRBJ2-7	CASRRGSSIHEQYF
TRBV5-1	TRBJ1-2	CASSFGQGAYNYGYTF
TRBV11-1	TRBJ1-1	CASSLVGTGNTEAFF
TRBV29-1	TRBJ2-3	CSVDGTSVGAYTQYF
TRBV7-9	TRBJ1-1	CASSSDRQGANTEAFF
TRBV5-1	TRBJ2-5	CASSLQGARGGETQYF
TRBV18	TRBJ2-5	CASQSRQGRETQYF
TRBV6-1	TRBJ1-6	CASNEGDRGNSPLHF
TRBV5-1	TRBJ2-6	CASRLGWQGATGANVLTF
TRBV11-1	TRBJ2-1	CASSSEGQGLGNEQFF
TRBV19	TRBJ2-5	CASSIDRETQYF
TRBV7-2	TRBJ1-4	CASSLARGREKLFF
TRBV5-4	TRBJ2-3	CASSLGTPRGDTQYF
TRBV10-3	TRBJ2-7	CAISSNYEQYF
TRBV10-3	TRBJ2-3	CAISVFPRTDTQYF
TRBV2	TRBJ2-1	CASSEGAGGRNEQFF
TRBV7-9	TRBJ1-1	CASSGTGQGPHPEAFF
TRBV7-2	TRBJ2-7	CASSQTGPQYF
TRBV4-1	TRBJ2-3	CASSQLSGSRPHTQYF
TRBV7-9	TRBJ2-2	CSSIDKNTGELFF
TRBV30	TRBJ1-6	CAWRVPDSGNSPLHF
TRBV5-1	TRBJ1-1	CASSRGTGGASGEAFF
TRBV19	TRBJ1-2	CASSINSSPENYGYTF
TRBV5-1	TRBJ1-6	CASSLAVGTGESPLHF
TRBV6-6	TRBJ1-1	CATTSRDRAGTEAFF
TRBV27	TRBJ2-1	CASSRRAGTRIFLQFF
TRBV7-8	TRBJ2-7	CASSLLPRGAFYEQYF
TRBV4-1	TRBJ1-4	CASSHDRRARYSGEKLFF
TRBV4-2	TRBJ2-5	CASSQQGAEQETQYF
TRBV5-8	TRBJ1-3	CASSDISSGNTIYF
TRBV7-6	TRBJ1-1	CASGGSTEAFF
TRBV30	TRBJ1-4	CAWSTGGVNEKLFF
TRBV29-1	TRBJ1-2	CSVDQGHYGYTF
TRBV7-9	TRBJ2-2	CASSFPRTGTENTGELFF
TRBV19	TRBJ2-5	CASSIGLGGGETQYF
TRBV7-2	TRBJ1-1	CASSTDPVGTEAFF